This T cell receptor beta chain appears in the sequencing data of a study of shared clonotypes between healthy human individuals (dated by TCRdb to between 2020 and 2021). Regarding the research as a whole: Two women and three men aged 18 to 49 years were included in the cohort. Per donor, three plates each were used for CD4 naive and CD4 memory, two for CD8 naive, and one for CD8 memory. To estimate repertoire size and how much clonotype sharing occurs between individuals, the study deeply sequenced the blood TCR repertoires of 5 or 6 healthy adults. Different laboratories and diverse techniques were used to prepare libraries and sequence TCR repertoires, to increase sequencing depth and limit assay-specific biases. Between about 0.8 and 9 billion PBMCs per donor were obtained by leukapheresis.

For the CD8 naive samples, CD45RO-negative cells were positively selected for CCR7, yielding a CD45RA+CCR7+ population from which TemRA cells were excluded. The donors were healthy, HIV-negative adults who had no recently reported acute infections or vaccinations. Every donor was a Caucasian adult living in Nashville, Tennessee, USA. Blood was collected by leukapheresis, and PBMCs were isolated by Ficoll-Histopaque density gradient centrifugation and then cryopreserved in liquid nitrogen vapor phase. Analytical flow cytometry was used to check the purity and quantity of each magnetically sorted T cell population. Each sorted fraction had its genomic DNA isolated and then quantified by UV absorbance on a Nanodrop 2000c. CDR1 and CDR2 were assigned from the germline V gene as SNHLY and FYNNEI. From cysteine to phenylalanine, the CDR3 is 16 amino acids long. Only the CDR3 DNA stays, 48 bases, in frame from base 1. V lost 3 bases and J lost 1 base, and the count of bases not matched to a germline gene is 5.

Overall study outcomes, separate from this receptor: Naive subsets generally had larger estimated clonotype richness than memory subsets did. Only blood was sampled, and tissue TCR repertoires likely differ from those in blood. Across a handful of donors, about 5.2% of naive CD4, more than 3% of naive CD8, around 2.1% of memory CD4, and about 0.4% of memory CD8 clonotypes were shared. The genetic and exposure-history diversity represented was limited by the small number of donors. Clonotypes shared by all four sorted-subset donors showed higher generation probabilities than non-shared clonotypes. Rarefaction of sorted-subset datasets indicated incomplete sequencing despite the large sequencing depth. Pairwise subsampling indicated that sequencing depth was expected to affect the degree of clonotype sharing among donors.

Using the deep immunoSEQ assay, multiplex PCR amplified TCR CDR3 regions from genomic DNA. Genomic DNA extracted from each cell subset was distributed evenly over all wells of several immunoSEQ 96-well plates, and each plate served as one replicate. Each replicate PCR for sorted subsets received roughly 0.2 ug genomic DNA, equal to about 29,000 T cell genomes. Purified libraries were measured with a Qubit 3.0 fluorometer, size-checked on a Bioanalyzer 2100, and measured again with the KAPA Library Quantification kit. Every immunoSEQ 96-well plate was sequenced on a dedicated single-read 150-cycle Illumina NextSeq 550 flow cell. The original methods were these. Because only junctional sequences without quality scores were contained in the immunoSEQ output, filtering matching that applied to full-length reads could not be performed. Sequences were annotated with PyIR, a Python wrapper for IgBLAST v1.9, and V/J genes and CDR3 were assigned using IMGT germline references. Reads were removed for weak V/J assignments (E-value above 1e-6), missing CDR3, stop codons, out-of-frame junctions, or ambiguous translated residues. V3J clonotypes were defined by identical inferred V gene, J gene, and CDR3 amino acid sequence. Percentage overlap between repertoires was computed as shared unique clonotypes divided by the size of the smaller repertoire. RTK rarefaction, the Chao1 estimator, and Recon v2.1 estimates of unobserved clonotypes were used to assess repertoire richness. For all TCRbeta clonotypes obtained by the gDNA method from four donors, generation probabilities were computed with OLGA. Imported from immuneACCESS, the table was reduced by TCRdb to in-frame sequences with V and J called. These copies leave out some clones; in studies compared against another copy, an unresolved V gene accounts for under half, and the cause of the remainder is not known. V and J calls and clone size are as listed in that table; D and trimming were resolved from the DNA. The sample yields around 1.9 million clones; around 95% were counted once. About 1.7% of the sample is in the top ten clones.

A note on this clone: Its antigen is not yet known. The sample holds no much larger clone one base away, and base qualities are not on file. The sample contains more than one DNA sequence encoding this CDR3.

The rearranged chain carries TRBV2 and TRBJ2-7; TRBD2 fits 11 bases in the junction. Specimen: naive CD8+ T cells from PBMCs. The cell subset or site label, read with the paper, signifies: CD45RA+CCR7+. This clonotype was sampled from a man between 18 and 29 years old in good health. Some clones in this sample may be carry-over from other donors' samples. The DNA reads TGTGCCAGCAGTGAGGGATTAGCGGGAGGGTCCTACGAGCAGTACTTC. Translated, it reads CASSEGLAGGSYEQYF.